This section outlines one T cell receptor beta chain sequence together with its context. The antigen is unknown. The method was immunoSEQ multiplex PCR; TCRdb's version includes in-frame clones alone and lacks a portion of them. The sample carries about 120,000 clones, 80% to 90% recorded once. The data belong to a study of T cell responses to AZD1222 COVID-19 vaccine. CDR1 SGHAT and CDR2 FQNNGV come from the germline V gene. The CDR3 length is 13 residues. J lost 4 bases, V lost 5 bases, and 2 bases had no gene match. The study, taken as a whole, reports: Spike was spanned by vaccine-associated CD4 TCRs, which were dominant at 160-218 and 743-854.

This chain joins TRBV11-2 and TRBJ2-3; 8 nucleotides agree with TRBD1. This receptor was obtained from an adult in good health. Material: peripheral blood, obtained on day 0 of AZD1222 vaccination. CDR3 amino acids: CASSTDRADTQYF. The CDR3 DNA follows: TGTGCCAGCAGCACGGACAGGGCAGATACGCAGTATTTT.